The T cell receptor beta chain described here comes from a study of somatic mutations in cytotoxic T cells in rheumatoid arthritis. Study overall: T-cell populations stained with V beta antibodies were in some cases flow-sorted at nearly 100% purity, including V beta1+ cells that were sequenced for TCRB.

Using positive magnetic bead selection on an AutoMACS, CD4+ and CD8+ cells were isolated, after which their purity was checked by flow cytometry. Data came from immunoSEQ multiplex PCR; TCRdb stores just in-frame clones and leaves some out. The sample lists 23,000 or so clones, roughly 80% occurring once. The specimen was CD8+ T cells sorted from blood. The receptor's source is an adult with rheumatoid arthritis.

The chain's CDR3 is CASSIIRDFPLSNQPQHF. CDR3 sequence (DNA): TGTGCCAGTAGTATAATCCGGGATTTTCCCCTTAGCAATCAGCCCCAGCATTTT. This chain links TRBV19 with TRBJ1-5; no firm D call. The length of the CDR3 is 18 residues. Germline CDR1 LNHDA, CDR2 SQIVND (reference sequence). V lost 2 bases and J lost 0, with 17 bases in between.